Listed here are 14 T cell receptor beta chains from one sample, sequenced in a study of shared clonotypes between healthy human individuals. TCRdb keeps only in-frame clones here, not all; method: immunoSEQ multiplex PCR. The sample carries approximately 1.5 million clones, 98% recorded once. The sequenced sample was naive CD4+ T cells sorted from blood. The subset: CD45RA+ positively selected. Receptors were obtained from a man aged 25-40 years in good health.

The CDR3 DNA sequence: TGTGCCAGTAGCGCGGGCCTTGGAAACACCATATATTTT. This translates into CASSAGLGNTIYF. The V and J genes are TRBV19 and TRBJ1-3; D remains ambiguous. The V end was cut by 6 bases, the J end by 3 bases, with 9 bases between. This CDR3 is 13 amino acids long. CDR1 is LNHDA and CDR2 is SQIVND in the germline V gene (reference sequence).

The chain has TRBV5-4 and TRBJ2-6, with no clear D. The CDR3 runs to 13 residues. The ends were cut back, 1 base at V and 9 bases at J, with 8 bases in the middle. Looked up from germline, CDR1 is SGHNT and CDR2 is YYREEE (reference sequence). In DNA, the CDR3 is TGTGCCAGCAGCTTGAGGCAGAACAACGTCCTGACTTTC. This gives the protein CASSLRQNNVLTF.

The CDR3 DNA reads TGTGCCAGCTCACCACTCCTCATACAGAACACCGGGGAGCTGTTTTTT. As protein: CASSPLLIQNTGELFF. The chain combines TRBV18 with TRBJ2-2; D call uncertain. V shed 1 base and J shed 1 base, with 10 bases lying between them. Germline-derived CDR1 and CDR2 are KGHSH and LQKENI. The CDR3 runs to 16 residues.

The chain couples TRBV6-5 to TRBJ1-2; 7 bases fit TRBD1. The CDR3 is 12 residues long. CDR1 is MNHEY, CDR2 SVGAGI, per germline. V was pared by 9 bases and J by 8 bases, with 9 bases of the junction left unmatched. In DNA, the CDR3 is TGTGCCAGTTCACAGGGGTTATACGGCTACACCTTC. This translates into CASSQGLYGYTF.

This clone was seen only once. The same CDR3 is also encoded by other DNA sequences in this sample. The chain joins TRBV9 to TRBJ2-1; D gene uncertain. The CDR3 is made up of 13 amino acids. V lost 0 bases to trimming and J lost 5 bases, with 6 bases between them. Germline V CDR1 and CDR2: SGDLS, YYNGEE. The CDR3 DNA is TGTGCCAGCAGCGTAGGTGGTGACAATGAGCAGTTCTTC. This gives the protein CASSVGGDNEQFF.

The chain joins TRBV5-6 to TRBJ2-1, with 7 bases aligning to TRBD1. CDR1 is SGHDT, CDR2 YYEEEE, per germline. Trimming cost V 0 bases and J 6 bases; bases outside gene matches: 6. The CDR3 spans 15 residues. CDR3 coding DNA: TGTGCCAGCAGCTTGGGACAGGGAGTCAGCAATGAGCAGTTCTTC. This codes for CASSLGQGVSNEQFF.

This clone appeared a single time. Different DNA sequences within this sample yield the same CDR3. This chain joins TRBV2 and TRBJ2-3; D unresolved. V lost 6 bases to trimming and J lost 6 bases, with 7 bases between them. This CDR3 spans 11 amino acids. The V gene's germline CDR1 is SNHLY and CDR2 FYNNEI. For the CDR3, the DNA is TGTGCCAGCAGAGCCTCGGATACGCAGTATTTT. Its protein product is CASRASDTQYF.

The gene calls are TRBV10-3 and TRBJ1-4; 8 bases are a match to TRBD1. Trimming at V came to 11 bases and at J to 8 bases, leaving 10 bases not matched to a gene. The CDR3 has 13 residues. The germline V gene has CDR1 ENHRY and CDR2 SYGVKD. The CDR3 bases are TGTGCCTCAAGAGCAGGGGGCCGGGAAAAACTGTTTTTT. Protein product: CASRAGGREKLFF.

This clone was found once. The CDR3 spells CASSRGTSFLSGANVLTF. CDR3 DNA sequence: TGTGCCAGCTCAAGGGGGACATCGTTCTTGTCTGGGGCCAACGTCCTGACTTTC. This rearrangement joins TRBV18 to TRBJ2-6, with a tentative D call TRBD1 (6 bases). Deletions cut 5 bases from V and 1 base from J, with 18 bases between. The CDR3 is 18 residues long. CDR1 is KGHSH, CDR2 LQKENI, per germline.

This sequence joins TRBV19 and TRBJ2-4; 7 nucleotides match TRBD2. Germline-derived CDR1 and CDR2 are LNHDA and SQIVND (reference sequence). The CDR3 is made up of 16 amino acids. V lost 1 base and J lost 5; bases outside the gene matches: 8. CDR3 in DNA: TGTGCCAGTAGTATAGCCCCCGGGAGGAAGGAAAACATTCAGTACTTC. Its translation is CASSIAPGRKENIQYF. Full variable domain (missing parts from reference TRBV19 and TRBJ2-4): DGGITQSPKYLFRKEGQNVTLSCEQNLNHDAMYWYRQDPGQGLRLIYYSQIVNDFQKGDIAEGYSVSREKKESFPLTVTSAQKNPTAFYLCASSIAPGRKENIQYFGAGTRLSVL.

The chain uses TRBV28 and TRBJ1-5; no definite D call. The CDR3 loop spans 14 amino acids. Per the germline V gene, CDR1 is MDHEN and CDR2 is SYDVKM. Trimming took off 0 bases at V and 1 base at J, with 4 bases between the two ends. The CDR3 protein is CASSLWDSNQPQHF. The CDR3, as DNA: TGTGCCAGCAGTTTATGGGACAGCAATCAGCCCCAGCATTTT. The whole variable domain, filled in from reference TRBV28 and TRBJ1-5, reads DVKVTQSSRYLVKRTGEKVFLECVQDMDHENMFWYRQDPGLGLRLIYFSYDVKMKEKGDIPEGYSVSREKKERFSLILESASTNQTSMYLCASSLWDSNQPQHFGDGTRLSIL.

The V call is TRBV7-9, the J call TRBJ2-1, with D maybe TRBD2 (5 bases). CDR1 and CDR2 (germline): SEHNR, FQNEAQ (reference sequence). V was pared by 0 bases and J by 5 bases, with 11 bases between. This CDR3 has 15 residues. In DNA form, the CDR3 reads TGTGCCAGCAGCTTAGCGGGAGTTCTAAACAATGAGCAGTTCTTC. Translation gives CASSLAGVLNNEQFF.

The V call is TRBV2, the J call TRBJ2-5; D ambiguous. The germline V and J ends were trimmed by 2 bases and 2 bases, with 9 bases remaining between them. Looked up from germline, CDR1 is SNHLY and CDR2 is FYNNEI. The CDR3 length is 14 residues. The chain's CDR3 is CASSESAAQETQYF. CDR3 coding DNA: TGTGCCAGCAGTGAAAGTGCTGCTCAAGAGACCCAGTACTTC.

V is TRBV6-7 and J is TRBJ2-3, with 10 bases that match TRBD2. TRBV6-7 is an ORF, with its function uncertain. This CDR3 is built from 17 residues. V dropped 4 bases and J dropped 3; count of bases not matched to a gene: 10. This chain's CDR3 is CASSFIVSGRITDTQYF. In nucleotides, the CDR3 is TGTGCCAGCAGTTTCATCGTTAGCGGGAGGATAACAGATACGCAGTATTTT.